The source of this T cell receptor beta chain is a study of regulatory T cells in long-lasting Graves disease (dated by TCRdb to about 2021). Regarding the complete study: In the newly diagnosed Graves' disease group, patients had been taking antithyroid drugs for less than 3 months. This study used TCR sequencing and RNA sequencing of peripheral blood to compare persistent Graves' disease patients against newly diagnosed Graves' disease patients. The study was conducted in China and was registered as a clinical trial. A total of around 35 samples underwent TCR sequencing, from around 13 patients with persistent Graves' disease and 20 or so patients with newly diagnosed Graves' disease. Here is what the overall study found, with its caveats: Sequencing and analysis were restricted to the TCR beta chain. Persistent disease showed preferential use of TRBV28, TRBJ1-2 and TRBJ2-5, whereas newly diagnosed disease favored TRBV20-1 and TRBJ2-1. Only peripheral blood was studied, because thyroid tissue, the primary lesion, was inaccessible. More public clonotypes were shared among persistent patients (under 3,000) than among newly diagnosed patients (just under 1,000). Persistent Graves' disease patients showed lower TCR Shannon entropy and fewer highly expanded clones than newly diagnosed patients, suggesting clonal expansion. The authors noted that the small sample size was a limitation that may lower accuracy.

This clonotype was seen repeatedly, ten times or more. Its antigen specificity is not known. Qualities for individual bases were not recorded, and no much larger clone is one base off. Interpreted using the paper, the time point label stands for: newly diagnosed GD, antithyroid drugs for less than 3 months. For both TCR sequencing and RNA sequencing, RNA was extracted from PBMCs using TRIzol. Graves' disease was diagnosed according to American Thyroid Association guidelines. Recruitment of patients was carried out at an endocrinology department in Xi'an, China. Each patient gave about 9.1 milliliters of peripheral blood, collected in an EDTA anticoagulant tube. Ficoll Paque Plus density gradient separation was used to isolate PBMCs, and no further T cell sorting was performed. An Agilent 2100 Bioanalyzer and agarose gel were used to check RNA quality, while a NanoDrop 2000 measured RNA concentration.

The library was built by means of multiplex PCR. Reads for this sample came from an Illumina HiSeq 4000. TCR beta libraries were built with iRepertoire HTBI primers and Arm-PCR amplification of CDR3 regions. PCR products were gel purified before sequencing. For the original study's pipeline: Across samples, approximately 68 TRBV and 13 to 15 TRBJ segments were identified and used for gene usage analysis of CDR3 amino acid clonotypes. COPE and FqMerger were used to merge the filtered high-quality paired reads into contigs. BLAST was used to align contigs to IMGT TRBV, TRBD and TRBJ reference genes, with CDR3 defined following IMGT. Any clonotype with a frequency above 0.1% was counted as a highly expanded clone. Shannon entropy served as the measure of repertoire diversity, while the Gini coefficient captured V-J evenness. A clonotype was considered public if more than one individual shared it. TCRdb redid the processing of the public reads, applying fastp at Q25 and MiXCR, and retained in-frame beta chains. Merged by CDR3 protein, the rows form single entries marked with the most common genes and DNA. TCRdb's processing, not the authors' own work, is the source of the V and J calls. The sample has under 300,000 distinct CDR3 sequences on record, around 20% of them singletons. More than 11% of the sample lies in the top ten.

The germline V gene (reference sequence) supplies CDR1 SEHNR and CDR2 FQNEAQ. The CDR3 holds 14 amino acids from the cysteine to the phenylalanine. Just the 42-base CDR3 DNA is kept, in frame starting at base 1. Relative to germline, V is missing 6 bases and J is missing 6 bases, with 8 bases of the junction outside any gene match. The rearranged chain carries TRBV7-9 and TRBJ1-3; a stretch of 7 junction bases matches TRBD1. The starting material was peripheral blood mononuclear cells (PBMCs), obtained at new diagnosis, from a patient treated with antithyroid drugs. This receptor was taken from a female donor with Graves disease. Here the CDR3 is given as CASRRQGFENTIYF. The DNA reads TGTGCCAGCAGGAGACAGGGTTTTGAAAACACCATATATTTT.